This T cell receptor beta chain is drawn from a study of CD49a tissue-resident CD8 T cells in human skin (TCRdb year 2017). Some background on the complete study: Subsets of tissue-resident memory CD8+ T cells in human skin, defined by their expression of CD49a, CD69 and CD103, were what the study examined.

Receptor amplification or capture employed the immunoSEQ multiplex PCR assay. The authors' analysis ran thus. How frequently each TCR V beta family was used was compared between the sorted CD8+ T cell populations from blood, dermis and epidermis. In its TCRdb copy, this immuneACCESS table keeps in-frame sequences only and misses some clones. Where compared with another copy, unresolved V genes explain less than half of these, and the others have no known cause. The V and J calls and the clone size are those of that table, but D and trimming were determined from the DNA. The sample profile shows some 840 clones; 73% of them were found once. Together, the top ten hold approximately 13% of the sample. A distance of 9 bases separates the germline ends of V and J, which lose 0 bases and 4 bases respectively. CDR1 and CDR2 are drawn from the germline V gene: MGHRA, YSYEKL. The CDR3 has 14 amino acids, counting the end cysteine and phenylalanine. CDR3 DNA is the only sequence kept; it has 42 bases, read in frame from the first base.

In sorted CD8+ T cells obtained from the blood, dermis and epidermis of about 5 healthy donors, TCR beta CDR3 regions were analysed. All TCR-sequenced donors were healthy individuals, and each provided both blood and skin samples. Sorting was used to isolate CD8+ T cell populations prior to TCR beta sequencing. Notes on this clone: Its antigen is currently not known. Base-call qualities are not available, and no considerably larger clone is one nucleotide away.

The rearranged chain carries TRBV4-1 and TRBJ1-1; TRBD1 is possibly the D segment (5 matching bases). Sequenced input: CLA- CD8+ effector memory T cells sorted from blood. The sequence was collected from a human donor in good health. CDR3 loop: CASSQDRGGTEAFF. The DNA sequence is TGCGCCAGCAGCCAAGACCGGGGGGGCACTGAAGCTTTCTTT.